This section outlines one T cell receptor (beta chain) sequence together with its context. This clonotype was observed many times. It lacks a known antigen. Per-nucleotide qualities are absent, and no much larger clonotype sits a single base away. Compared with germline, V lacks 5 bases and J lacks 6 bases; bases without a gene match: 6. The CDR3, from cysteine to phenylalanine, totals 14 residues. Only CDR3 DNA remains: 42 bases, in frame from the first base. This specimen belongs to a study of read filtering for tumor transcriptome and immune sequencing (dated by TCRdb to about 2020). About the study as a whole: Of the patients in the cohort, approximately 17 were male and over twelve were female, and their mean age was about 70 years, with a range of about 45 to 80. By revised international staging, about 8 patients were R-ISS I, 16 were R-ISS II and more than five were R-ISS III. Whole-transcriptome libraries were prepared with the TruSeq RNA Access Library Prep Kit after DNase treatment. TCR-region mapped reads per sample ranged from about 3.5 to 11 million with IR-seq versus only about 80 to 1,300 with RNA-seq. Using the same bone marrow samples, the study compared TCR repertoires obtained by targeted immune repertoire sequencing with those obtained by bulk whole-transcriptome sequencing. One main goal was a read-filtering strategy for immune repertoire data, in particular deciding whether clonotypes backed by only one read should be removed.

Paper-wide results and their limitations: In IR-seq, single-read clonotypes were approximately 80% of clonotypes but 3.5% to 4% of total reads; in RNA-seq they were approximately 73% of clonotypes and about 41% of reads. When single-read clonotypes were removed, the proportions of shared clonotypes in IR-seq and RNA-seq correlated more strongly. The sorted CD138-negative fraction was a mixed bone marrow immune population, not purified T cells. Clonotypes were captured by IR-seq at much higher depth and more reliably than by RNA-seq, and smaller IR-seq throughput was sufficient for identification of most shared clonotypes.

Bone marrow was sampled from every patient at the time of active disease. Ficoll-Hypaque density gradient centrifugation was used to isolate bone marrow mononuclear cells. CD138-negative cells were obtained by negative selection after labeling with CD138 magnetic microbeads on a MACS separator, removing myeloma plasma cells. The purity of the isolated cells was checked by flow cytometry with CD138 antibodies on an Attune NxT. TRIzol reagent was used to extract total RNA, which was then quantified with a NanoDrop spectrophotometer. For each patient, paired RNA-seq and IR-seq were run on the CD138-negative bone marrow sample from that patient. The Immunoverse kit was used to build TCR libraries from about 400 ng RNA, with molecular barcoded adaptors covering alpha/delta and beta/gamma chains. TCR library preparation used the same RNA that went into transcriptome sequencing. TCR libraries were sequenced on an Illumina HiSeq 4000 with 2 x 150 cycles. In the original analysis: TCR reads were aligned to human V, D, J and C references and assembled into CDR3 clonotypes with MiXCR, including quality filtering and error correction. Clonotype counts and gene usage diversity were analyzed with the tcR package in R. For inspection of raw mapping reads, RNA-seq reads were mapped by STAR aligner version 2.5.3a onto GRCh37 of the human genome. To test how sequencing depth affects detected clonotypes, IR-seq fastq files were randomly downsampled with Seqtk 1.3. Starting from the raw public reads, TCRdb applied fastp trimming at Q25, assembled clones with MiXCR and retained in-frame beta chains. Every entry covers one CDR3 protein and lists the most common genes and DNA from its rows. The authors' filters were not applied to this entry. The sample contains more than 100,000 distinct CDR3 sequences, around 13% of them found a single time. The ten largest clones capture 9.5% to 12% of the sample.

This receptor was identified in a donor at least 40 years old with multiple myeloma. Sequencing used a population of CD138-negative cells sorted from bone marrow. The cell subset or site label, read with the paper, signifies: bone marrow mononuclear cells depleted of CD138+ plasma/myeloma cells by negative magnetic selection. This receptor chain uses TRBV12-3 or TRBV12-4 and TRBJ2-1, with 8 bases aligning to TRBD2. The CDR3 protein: CASSLTSGINEQFF. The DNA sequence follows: TGTGCCAGCAGTCTCACTAGCGGAATCAATGAGCAGTTCTTC.